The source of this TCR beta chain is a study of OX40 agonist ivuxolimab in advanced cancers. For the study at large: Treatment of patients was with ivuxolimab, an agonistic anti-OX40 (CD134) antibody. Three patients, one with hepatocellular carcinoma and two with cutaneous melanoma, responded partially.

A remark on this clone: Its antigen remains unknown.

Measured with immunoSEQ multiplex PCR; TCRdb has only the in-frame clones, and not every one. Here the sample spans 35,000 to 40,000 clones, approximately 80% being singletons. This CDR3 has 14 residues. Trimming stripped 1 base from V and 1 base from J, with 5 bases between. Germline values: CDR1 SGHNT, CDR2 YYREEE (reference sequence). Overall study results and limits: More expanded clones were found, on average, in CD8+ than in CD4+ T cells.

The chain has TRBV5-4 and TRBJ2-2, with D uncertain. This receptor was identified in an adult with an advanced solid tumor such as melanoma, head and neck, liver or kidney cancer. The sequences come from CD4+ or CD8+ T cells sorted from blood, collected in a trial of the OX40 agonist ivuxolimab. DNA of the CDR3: TGTGCCAGCAGCTTGCCTTGGAACACCGGGGAGCTGTTTTTT. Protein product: CASSLPWNTGELFF.